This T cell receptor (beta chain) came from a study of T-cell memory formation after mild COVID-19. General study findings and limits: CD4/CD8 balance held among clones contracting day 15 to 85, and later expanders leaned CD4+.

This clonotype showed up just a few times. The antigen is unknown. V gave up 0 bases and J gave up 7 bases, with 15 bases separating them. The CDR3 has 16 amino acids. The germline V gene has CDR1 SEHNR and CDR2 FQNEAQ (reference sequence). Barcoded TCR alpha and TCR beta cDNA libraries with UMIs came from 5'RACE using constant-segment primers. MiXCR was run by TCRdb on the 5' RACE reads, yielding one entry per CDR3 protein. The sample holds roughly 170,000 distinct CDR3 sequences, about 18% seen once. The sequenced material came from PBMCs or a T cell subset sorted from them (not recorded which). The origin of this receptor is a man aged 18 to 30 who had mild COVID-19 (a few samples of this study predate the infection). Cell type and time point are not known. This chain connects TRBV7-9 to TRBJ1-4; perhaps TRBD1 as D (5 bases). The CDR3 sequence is CASSLAGDGRGEKLFF. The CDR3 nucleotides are TGTGCCAGCAGCTTAGCGGGGGACGGCCGGGGTGAAAAACTGTTTTTT. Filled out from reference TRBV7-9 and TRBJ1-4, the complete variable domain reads DTGVSQNPRHKITKRGQNVTFRCDPISEHNRLYWYRQTLGQGPEFLTYFQNEAQLEKSRLLSDRFSAERPKGSFSTLEIQRTEQGDSAMYLCASSLAGDGRGEKLFFGSGTQLSVL.